This T cell receptor beta chain was documented in a study of shared clonotypes between healthy human individuals. Clones were read by immunoSEQ multiplex PCR, and TCRdb kept only the in-frame ones, dropping some. The table records a few million clones, over 85% of them present only once. The ends were cut back, 3 bases at V and 7 bases at J, with 19 bases in the middle. This CDR3 is 16 amino acids long. Looked up from germline, CDR1 is SGHDT and CDR2 is YYEEEE. As defined, naive CD8 cells were CD45RO-negative and positively selected for CCR7, with terminally differentiated effector memory CD45RA+ cells excluded.

This sequence joins TRBV5-6 and TRBJ2-2; D unresolved. The clonotype comes from a man aged 18 to 29 in good health. Some clones in this sample may be carry-over from other donors' samples. The sample taken for sequencing was naive CD8+ T cells from PBMCs. CDR3 loop: CASSWSDMGSIGELFF. As DNA, the CDR3 is TGTGCCAGCAGCTGGAGCGACATGGGTTCGATCGGGGAGCTGTTTTTT.